This paragraph reports one TCR beta chain. This record belongs to a study of blood T cell repertoires in COVID-19. Authors' methods: Counts of nucleated cells, estimated from reference gene primer amplification, were obtained. The protocol was immunoSEQ multiplex PCR, while the TCRdb copy is restricted to in-frame clones and leaves out a portion. Clone size and V and J calls were adopted from that table, with D and trimming inferred from the DNA. The sample yields about 110,000 clones, 90% seen once. Between the trimmed V and J ends, which lost 5 bases and 0 bases, there was a span of 22 bases. The V gene's germline CDR1 is LGHDT and CDR2 YNNKEL (reference sequence). This CDR3 comprises 19 residues.

The sequenced material came from peripheral blood. The rearrangement joins TRBV3-1 (or the pseudogene TRBV3-2) to TRBJ2-2; a possible D gene is TRBD2 (6 bases). This TCR was sampled from a woman aged 50 to 65 with acute or convalescent COVID-19. The CDR3, as DNA: TGTGCCAGCAGCGGGGGGAGGACGGGCAGAGACGCGAACACCGGGGAGCTGTTTTTT. Translating it yields CASSGGRTGRDANTGELFF.